These 6 T cell receptor beta chains came from one sample sequenced in a study of vaccination and CD4 T cells after COVID-19. These TCRs' antigens remain unknown. Described treatment: approximately nine-day PBMC culture with coronavirus spike peptide pools or control peptides (ViraFEST assay). Cultured CD4+ T cell DNA was sequenced using the Oncomine TCR Beta short-read assay. TCRdb reprocessed the PCR reads with MiXCR, giving one entry per CDR3 protein. This sample carries tens of thousands of distinct CDR3 sequences, 45% to 65% of them seen once, and the ten largest clones take around 5.9%. Sequenced sample: CD4+ T cells from blood, cultured in vitro. These TCRs come from a human donor who had recovered from COVID-19.

V usage is TRBV9 and J usage is TRBJ2-1; 8 bases match TRBD2. The CDR3 runs to 15 residues. Germline V gives CDR1 SGDLS, CDR2 YYNGEE. The ends lost 0 bases at V and 7 bases at J; junction bases unmatched: 6. As DNA, the CDR3 is TGTGCCAGCAGCGTAGCGAGCGGGAGTAGGAATGAGCAGTTCTTC. This translates into CASSVASGSRNEQFF.

V is TRBV9 and J is TRBJ1-1; D unresolved. The CDR3 is 13 amino acids. Trimming pared 0 bases from V and 4 bases from J, leaving 7 bases between. Germline loops: CDR1 SGDLS, CDR2 YYNGEE. In DNA form, the CDR3 reads TGTGCCAGCAGCGTAGATTGGAGCACTGAAGCTTTCTTT. Translated, it gives CASSVDWSTEAFF.

The chain employs TRBV20-1 and TRBJ2-1, with D uncertain. The germline V gene has CDR1 DFQATT and CDR2 SNEGSKA (reference sequence). The CDR3 has 15 amino acids. V dropped 0 bases and J dropped 3 bases, with 12 bases sitting between them. This chain's CDR3 is CSARDLRFGYNEQFF. The CDR3 DNA sequence: TGCAGTGCTAGAGATCTCCGATTCGGCTACAATGAGCAGTTCTTC.

This clonotype was detected a few times. V usage is TRBV6-1 and J usage is TRBJ2-5; no clear D gene. CDR3 size: 14 residues. The V gene lost 4 bases and the J gene lost 0 bases, with 9 bases spanning the gap. The germline V gene has CDR1 MNHNS and CDR2 SASEGT. CDR3 DNA sequence: TGTGCCAGCAGTGGCGGTCGGTACCAAGAGACCCAGTACTTC. Translated: CASSGGRYQETQYF.

The chain is built from TRBV3-1 and TRBJ1-2; weak D call: TRBD1 (6 bases). The CDR3 is made up of 14 amino acids. Per the germline V gene, CDR1 is LGHDT and CDR2 is YNNKEL (reference sequence). The V end lost 1 base, the J end lost 5 bases, and 11 bases lay between the germline ends. CDR3: CASSQGGQIYGYTF. The CDR3 DNA follows: TGTGCCAGCAGCCAAGGGGGGCAGATTTATGGCTACACCTTC.

This chain links TRBV28 with TRBJ1-2; D call uncertain. With 5 bases removed from V and 0 bases from J, the gap between germline ends came to 13 bases. The germline gives CDR1 MDHEN, CDR2 SYDVKM. The CDR3 contains 15 residues. Here the CDR3 DNA reads TGTGCCAGCAGTCTAATGGGGTCCCCTAACTATGGCTACACCTTC. Amino acids: CASSLMGSPNYGYTF.